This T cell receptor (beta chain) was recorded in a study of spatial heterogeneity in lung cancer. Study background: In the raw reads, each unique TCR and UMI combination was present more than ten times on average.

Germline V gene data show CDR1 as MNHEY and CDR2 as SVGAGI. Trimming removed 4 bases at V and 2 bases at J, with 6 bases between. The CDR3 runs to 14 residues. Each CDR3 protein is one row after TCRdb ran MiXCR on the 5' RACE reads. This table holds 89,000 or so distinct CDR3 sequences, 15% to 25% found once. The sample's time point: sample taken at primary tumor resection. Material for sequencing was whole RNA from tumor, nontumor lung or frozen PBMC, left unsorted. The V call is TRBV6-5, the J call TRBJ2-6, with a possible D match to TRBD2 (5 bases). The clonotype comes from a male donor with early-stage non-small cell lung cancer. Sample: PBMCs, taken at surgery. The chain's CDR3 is CASSSGTGANVLTF. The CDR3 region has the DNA TGTGCCAGCAGTTCGGGGACTGGGGCCAACGTCCTGACTTTC.